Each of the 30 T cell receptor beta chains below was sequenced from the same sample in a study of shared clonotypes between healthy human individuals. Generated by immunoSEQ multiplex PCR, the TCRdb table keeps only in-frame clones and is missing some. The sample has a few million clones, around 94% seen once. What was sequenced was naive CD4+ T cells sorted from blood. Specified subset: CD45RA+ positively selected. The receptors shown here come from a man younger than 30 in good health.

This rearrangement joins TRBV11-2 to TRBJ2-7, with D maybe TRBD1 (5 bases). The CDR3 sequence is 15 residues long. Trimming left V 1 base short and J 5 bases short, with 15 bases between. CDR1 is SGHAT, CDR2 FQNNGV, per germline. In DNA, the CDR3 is TGTGCCAGCAGCTTAGTAGCAGGGTTCGGCGACGAGCAGTACTTC. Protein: CASSLVAGFGDEQYF.

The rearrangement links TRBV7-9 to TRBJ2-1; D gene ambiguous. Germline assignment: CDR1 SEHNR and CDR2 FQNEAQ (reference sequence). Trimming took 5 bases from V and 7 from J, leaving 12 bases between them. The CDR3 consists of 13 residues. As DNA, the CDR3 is TGTGCCAGCAGCCCACGGGTTGGTAATGAGCAGTTCTTC. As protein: CASSPRVGNEQFF. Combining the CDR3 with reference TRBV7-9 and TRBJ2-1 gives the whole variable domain DTGVSQNPRHKITKRGQNVTFRCDPISEHNRLYWYRQTLGQGPEFLTYFQNEAQLEKSRLLSDRFSAERPKGSFSTLEIQRTEQGDSAMYLCASSPRVGNEQFFGPGTRLTVL.

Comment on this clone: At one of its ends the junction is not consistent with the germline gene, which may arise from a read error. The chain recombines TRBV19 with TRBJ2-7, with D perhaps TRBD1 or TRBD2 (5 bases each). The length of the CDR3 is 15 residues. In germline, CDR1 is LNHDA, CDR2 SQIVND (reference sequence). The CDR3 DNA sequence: TGTGCCAGTAGTTTAGAAAGTGGGGGCTCCTACGAGCAGTACTTC. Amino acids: CASSLESGGSYEQYF.

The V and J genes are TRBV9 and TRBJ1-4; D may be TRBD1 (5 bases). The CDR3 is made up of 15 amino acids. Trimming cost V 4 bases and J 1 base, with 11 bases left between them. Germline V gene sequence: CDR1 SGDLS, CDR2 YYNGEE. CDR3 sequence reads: CASSSHQGTNEKLFF. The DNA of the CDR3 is TGTGCCAGCAGCTCCCACCAGGGAACTAATGAAAAACTGTTTTTT.

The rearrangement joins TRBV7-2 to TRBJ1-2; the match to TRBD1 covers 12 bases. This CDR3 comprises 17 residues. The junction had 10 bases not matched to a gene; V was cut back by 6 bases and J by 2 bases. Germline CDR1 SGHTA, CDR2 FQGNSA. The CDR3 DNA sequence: TGTGCCAGCAGTCCCGGGGGACAGGGGGCGTTGAACTATGGCTACACCTTC. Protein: CASSPGGQGALNYGYTF.

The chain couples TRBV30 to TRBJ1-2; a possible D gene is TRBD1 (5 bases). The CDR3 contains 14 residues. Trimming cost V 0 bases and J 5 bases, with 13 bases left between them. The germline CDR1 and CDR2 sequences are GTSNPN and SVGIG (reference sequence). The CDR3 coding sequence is TGTGCCTGGAGTGTACAGGCAGGGATTTATGGCTACACCTTC. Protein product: CAWSVQAGIYGYTF. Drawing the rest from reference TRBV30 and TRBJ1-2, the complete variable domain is SQTIHQWPATLVQPVGSPLSLECTVEGTSNPNLYWYRQAAGRGLQLLFYSVGIGQISSEVPQNLSASRPQDRQFILSSKKLLLSDSGFYLCAWSVQAGIYGYTFGSGTRLTVV.

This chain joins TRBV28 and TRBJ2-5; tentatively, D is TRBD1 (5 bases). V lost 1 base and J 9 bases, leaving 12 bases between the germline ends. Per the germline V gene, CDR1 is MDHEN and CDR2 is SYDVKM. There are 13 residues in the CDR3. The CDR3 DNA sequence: TGTGCCAGCAGTTTATTGGGGCCGGGTGCCCAGTACTTC. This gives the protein CASSLLGPGAQYF.

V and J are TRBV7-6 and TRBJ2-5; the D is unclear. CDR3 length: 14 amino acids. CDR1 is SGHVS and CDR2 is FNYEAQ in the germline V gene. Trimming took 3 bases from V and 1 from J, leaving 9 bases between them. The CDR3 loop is CASSFIGPQETQYF. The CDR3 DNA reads TGTGCCAGCAGCTTCATAGGGCCCCAAGAGACCCAGTACTTC. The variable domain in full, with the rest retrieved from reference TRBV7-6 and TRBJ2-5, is GAGVSQSPRYKVTKRGQDVALRCDPISGHVSLYWYRQALGQGPEFLTYFNYEAQQDKSGLPNDRFSAERPEGSISTLTIQRTEQRDSAMYRCASSFIGPQETQYFGPGTRLLVL.

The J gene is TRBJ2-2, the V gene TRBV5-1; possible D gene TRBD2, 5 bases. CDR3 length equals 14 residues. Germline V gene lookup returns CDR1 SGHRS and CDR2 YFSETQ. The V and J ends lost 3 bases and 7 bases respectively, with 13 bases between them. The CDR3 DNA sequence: TGCGCCAGCAGCTCGGAAGCTAGCATCGGGGAGCTGTTTTTT. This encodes CASSSEASIGELFF.

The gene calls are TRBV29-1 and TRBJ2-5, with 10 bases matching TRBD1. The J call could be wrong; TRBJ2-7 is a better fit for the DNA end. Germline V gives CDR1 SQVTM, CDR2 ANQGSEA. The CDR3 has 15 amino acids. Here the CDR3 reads CSVTRTGGLSYEQYF. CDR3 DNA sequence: TGCAGCGTCACCCGGACAGGGGGTTTATCCTACGAGCAGTACTTC.

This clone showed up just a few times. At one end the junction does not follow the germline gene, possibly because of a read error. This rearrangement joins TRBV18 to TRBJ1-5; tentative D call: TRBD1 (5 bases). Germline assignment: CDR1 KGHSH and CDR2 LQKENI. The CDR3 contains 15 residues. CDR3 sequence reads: CASSPSVGGDQAQHF. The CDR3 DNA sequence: TGTGCCAGCTCACCGAGCGTCGGGGGGGATCAGGCCCAGCATTTT. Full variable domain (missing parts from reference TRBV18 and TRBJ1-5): NAGVMQNPRHLVRRRGQEARLRCSPMKGHSHVYWYRQLPEEGLKFMVYLQKENIIDESGMPKERFSAEFPKEGPSILRIQQVVRGDSAAYFCASSPSVGGDQAQHFGDGTRLSIL.

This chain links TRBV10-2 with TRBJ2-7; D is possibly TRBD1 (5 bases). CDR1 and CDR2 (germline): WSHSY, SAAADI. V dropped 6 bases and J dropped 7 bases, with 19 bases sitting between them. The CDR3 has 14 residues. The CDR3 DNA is TGCGCCAGCAGGCAGTTGGGGCCCACGGCGGAGCAGTACTTC. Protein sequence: CASRQLGPTAEQYF.

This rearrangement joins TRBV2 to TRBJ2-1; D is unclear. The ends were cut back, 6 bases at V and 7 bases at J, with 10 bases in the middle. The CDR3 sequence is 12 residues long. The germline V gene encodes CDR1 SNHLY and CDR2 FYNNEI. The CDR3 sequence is CASSWQTNEQFF. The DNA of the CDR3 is TGTGCCAGCAGCTGGCAGACGAATGAGCAGTTCTTC.

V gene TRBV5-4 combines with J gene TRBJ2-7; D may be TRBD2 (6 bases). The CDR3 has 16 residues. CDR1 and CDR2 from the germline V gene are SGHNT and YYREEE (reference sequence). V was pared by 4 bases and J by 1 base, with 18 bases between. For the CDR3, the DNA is TGTGCCAGCAGCCTGGGGGGTGCTGTCGGGTCCTACGAGCAGTACTTC. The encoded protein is CASSLGGAVGSYEQYF.

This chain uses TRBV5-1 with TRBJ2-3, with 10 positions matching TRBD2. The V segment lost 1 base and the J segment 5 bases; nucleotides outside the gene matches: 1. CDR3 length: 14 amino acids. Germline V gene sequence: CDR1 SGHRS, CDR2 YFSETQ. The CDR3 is CASSLTSGIDTQYF. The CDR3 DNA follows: TGCGCCAGCAGCTTGACTAGCGGGATAGATACGCAGTATTTT.

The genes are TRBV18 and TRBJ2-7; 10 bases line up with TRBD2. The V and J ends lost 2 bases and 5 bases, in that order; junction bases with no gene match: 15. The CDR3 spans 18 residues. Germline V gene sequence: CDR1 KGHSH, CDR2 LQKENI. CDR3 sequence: CASSPTGQNLAGVNEQYF. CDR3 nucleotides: TGTGCCAGCTCACCAACGGGGCAAAACCTAGCGGGAGTCAACGAGCAGTACTTC.

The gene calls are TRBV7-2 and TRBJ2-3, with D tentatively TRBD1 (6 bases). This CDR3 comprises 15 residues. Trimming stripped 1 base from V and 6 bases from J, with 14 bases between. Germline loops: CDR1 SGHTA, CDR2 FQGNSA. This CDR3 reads CASSLGQVEVDTQYF. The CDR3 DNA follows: TGTGCCAGCAGCTTAGGACAGGTAGAGGTGGATACGCAGTATTTT.

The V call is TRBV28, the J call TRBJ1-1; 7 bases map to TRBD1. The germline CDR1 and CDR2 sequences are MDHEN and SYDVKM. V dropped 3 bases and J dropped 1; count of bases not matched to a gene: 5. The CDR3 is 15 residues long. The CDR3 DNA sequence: TGTGCCAGCAGTTTCCTGGACAGGCCGAACACTGAAGCTTTCTTT. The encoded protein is CASSFLDRPNTEAFF.

In nucleotides, the CDR3 is TGTGCCAGCAGCTCCGGGACACCCACAGATACGCAGTATTTT. Encoded protein: CASSSGTPTDTQYF. This chain joins TRBV2 and TRBJ2-3; D possibly corresponds to TRBD1 (6 bases). In germline, CDR1 is SNHLY, CDR2 FYNNEI. Trimming removed 6 bases from V and 2 bases from J, with 12 bases in between. The CDR3 runs 14 residues. The full variable domain, rest sourced from reference TRBV2 and TRBJ2-3, is EPEVTQTPSHQVTQMGQEVILRCVPISNHLYFYWYRQILGQKVEFLVSFYNNEISEKSEIFDDQFSVERPDGSNFTLKIRSTKLEDSAMYFCASSSGTPTDTQYFGPGTRLTVL.

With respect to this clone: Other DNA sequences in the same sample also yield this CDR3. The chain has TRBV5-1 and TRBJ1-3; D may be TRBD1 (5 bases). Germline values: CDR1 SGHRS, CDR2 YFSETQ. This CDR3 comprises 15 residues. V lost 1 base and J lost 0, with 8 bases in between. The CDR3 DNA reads TGCGCCAGCAGCTTGACAGGCGGCTCTGGAAACACCATATATTTT. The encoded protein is CASSLTGGSGNTIYF.

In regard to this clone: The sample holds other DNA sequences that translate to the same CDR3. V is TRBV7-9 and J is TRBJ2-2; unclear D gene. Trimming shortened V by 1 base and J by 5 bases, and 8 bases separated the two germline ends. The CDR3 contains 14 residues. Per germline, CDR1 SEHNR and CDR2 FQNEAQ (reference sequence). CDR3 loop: CASSLGRETGELFF. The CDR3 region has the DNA TGTGCCAGCAGCTTAGGTCGAGAGACCGGGGAGCTGTTTTTT.

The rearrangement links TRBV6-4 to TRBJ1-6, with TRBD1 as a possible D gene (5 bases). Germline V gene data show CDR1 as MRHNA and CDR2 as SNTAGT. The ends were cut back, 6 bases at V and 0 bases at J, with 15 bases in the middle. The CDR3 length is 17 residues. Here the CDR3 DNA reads TGTGCCAGCAGGGTGGAGGGGCCCAGCTCCTATAATTCACCCCTCCACTTT. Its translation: CASRVEGPSSYNSPLHF.

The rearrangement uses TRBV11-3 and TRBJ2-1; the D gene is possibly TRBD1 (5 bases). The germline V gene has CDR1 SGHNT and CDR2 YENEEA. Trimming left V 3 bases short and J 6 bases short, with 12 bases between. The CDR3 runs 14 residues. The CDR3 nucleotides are TGTGCCAGCAGCTTGGGGCAACCCCCCAATGAGCAGTTCTTC. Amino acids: CASSLGQPPNEQFF. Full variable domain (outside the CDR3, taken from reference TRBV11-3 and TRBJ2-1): EAGVVQSPRYKIIEKKQPVAFWCNPISGHNTLYWYLQNLGQGPELLIRYENEEAVDDSQLPKDRFSAERLKGVDSTLKIQPAELGDSAVYLCASSLGQPPNEQFFGPGTRLTVL.

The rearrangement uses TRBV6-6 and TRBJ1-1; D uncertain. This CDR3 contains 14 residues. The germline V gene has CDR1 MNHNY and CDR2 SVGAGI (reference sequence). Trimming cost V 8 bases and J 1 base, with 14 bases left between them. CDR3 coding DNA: TGTGCCAGCCGAGTGGCCCAGAAGAACACTGAAGCTTTCTTT. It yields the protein CASRVAQKNTEAFF.

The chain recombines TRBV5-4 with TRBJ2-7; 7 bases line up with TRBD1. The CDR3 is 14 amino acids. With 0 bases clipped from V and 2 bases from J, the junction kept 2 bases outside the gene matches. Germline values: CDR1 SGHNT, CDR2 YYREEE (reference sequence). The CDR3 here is CASSLEGTAYEQYF. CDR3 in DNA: TGTGCCAGCAGCTTGGAGGGGACAGCCTACGAGCAGTACTTC.

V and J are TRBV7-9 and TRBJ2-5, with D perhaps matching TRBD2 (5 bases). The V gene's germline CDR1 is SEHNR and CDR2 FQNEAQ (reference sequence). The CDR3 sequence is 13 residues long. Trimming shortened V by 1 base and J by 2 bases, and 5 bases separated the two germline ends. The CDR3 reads CASSLGEQETQYF. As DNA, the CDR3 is TGTGCCAGCAGCTTAGGGGAGCAAGAGACCCAGTACTTC.

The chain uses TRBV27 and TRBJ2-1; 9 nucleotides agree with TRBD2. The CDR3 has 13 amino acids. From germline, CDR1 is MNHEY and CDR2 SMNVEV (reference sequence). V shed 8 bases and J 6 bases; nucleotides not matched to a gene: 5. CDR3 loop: CASGAGGINEQFF. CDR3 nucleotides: TGTGCCAGCGGGGCGGGAGGGATCAATGAGCAGTTCTTC.

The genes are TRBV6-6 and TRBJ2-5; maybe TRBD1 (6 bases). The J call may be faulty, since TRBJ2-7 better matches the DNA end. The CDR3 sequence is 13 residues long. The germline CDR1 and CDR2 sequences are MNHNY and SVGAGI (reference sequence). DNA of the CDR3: TGTGCCAGCAGGCATACGGACAGAAACGAGCAGTACTTC. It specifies CASRHTDRNEQYF.

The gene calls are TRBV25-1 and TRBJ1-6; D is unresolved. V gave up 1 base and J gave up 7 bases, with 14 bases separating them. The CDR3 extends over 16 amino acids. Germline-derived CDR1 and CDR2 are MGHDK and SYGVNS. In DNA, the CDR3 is TGTGCCAGCAGTGAATTTCTAGGGAAGGGCAATTCACCCCTCCACTTT. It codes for CASSEFLGKGNSPLHF.

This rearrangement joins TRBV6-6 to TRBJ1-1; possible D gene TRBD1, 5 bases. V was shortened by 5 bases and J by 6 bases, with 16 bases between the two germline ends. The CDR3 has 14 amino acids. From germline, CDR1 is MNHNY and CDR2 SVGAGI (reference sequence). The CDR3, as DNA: TGTGCCAGCAGTCAAGGGGTCAGGGCTCCTGAAGCTTTCTTT. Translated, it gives CASSQGVRAPEAFF.